A selection of T cell receptor beta chains follows, all from one sample in a study of blood T cell repertoires in COVID-19. TCRdb's copy holds only in-frame clones and misses some; the assay was immunoSEQ multiplex PCR. The repertoire includes 100,000 to 120,000 clones, about 79% of them detected once, and around 16% sits in the top ten. Sequencing was performed on peripheral blood. Receptors originate from a woman aged 80 or older with active or convalescent COVID-19. CDR3s include the opening cysteine and the closing phenylalanine or tryptophan. The order of the fields is V gene, J gene, D gene, clone size, CDR3 protein, CDR3 DNA. A D gene is named only where the DNA matches it firmly. Some rows mark clone size as missing; the rest say once, few, many or name a class of expanded clone.

>TRBV9|TRBJ2-1|NA|NA
CASSVAGGSYNEQFF
TGTGCCAGCAGCGTAGCCGGGGGATCCTACAATGAGCAGTTCTTC
>TRBV7-9|TRBJ2-1|NA|NA
CASSSPGTRYNEQFF
TGTGCCAGCAGCTCCCCTGGGACTCGCTACAATGAGCAGTTCTTC
>TRBV7-3|TRBJ2-1|NA|NA
CASSLNSYNEQFF
TGTGCCAGCAGCTTAAACAGCTACAATGAGCAGTTCTTC
>TRBV19|TRBJ2-1|NA|NA
CASSRSAGSYNEQFF
TGTGCCAGTAGTCGCTCAGCGGGCTCCTACAATGAGCAGTTCTTC
>TRBV5-4|TRBJ2-5|TRBD1|NA
CASSPGQGQETQYF
TGTGCCAGCAGCCCAGGACAGGGCCAAGAGACCCAGTACTTC
>TRBV2|TRBJ2-7|TRBD1|NA
CASSEAGDRGDEQYF
TGTGCCAGCAGTGAAGCCGGAGACAGGGGCGACGAGCAGTACTTC
>TRBV28|TRBJ1-2|NA|NA
CASQAYASSGYTF
TGTGCCAGCCAGGCCTATGCAAGCTCAGGCTACACCTTC
>TRBV21-1|TRBJ2-3|NA|few
CASSKPRDLAGTSTDTQYF
TGTGCCAGCAGCAAACCCAGGGACTTAGCGGGAACTAGCACAGATACGCAGTATTTT
>TRBV5-1|TRBJ2-3|TRBD1|NA
CASRRNRGLDTQYF
TGCGCCAGCAGACGAAACAGGGGGCTTGATACGCAGTATTTT
>TRBV6-6|TRBJ1-1|TRBD1|NA
CASSKRTGGSTEAFF
TGTGCCAGCAGCAAAAGGACAGGGGGCTCCACTGAAGCTTTCTTT
>TRBV7-9|TRBJ2-5|NA|NA
CASSFGAGEETQYF
TGTGCCAGCAGCTTCGGGGCAGGGGAGGAGACCCAGTACTTC
>TRBV10-1|TRBJ2-5|TRBD2|few
CASSGGTSGSQETQYF
TGCGCCAGCAGTGGGGGGACTAGCGGGAGCCAAGAGACCCAGTACTTC
>TRBV7-9|TRBJ1-1|NA|NA
CASSLQEYTEAFF
TGTGCCAGCAGCTTACAGGAATACACTGAAGCTTTCTTT
>TRBV27|TRBJ2-6|TRBD2|NA
CAAGGATGANVLTF
TGTGCTGCGGGGGGGGCTACTGGGGCCAACGTCCTGACTTTC
>TRBV6-1|TRBJ1-2|NA|NA
CASSEAGLRGGSSYGYTF
TGTGCCAGCAGTGAAGCCGGACTCCGAGGAGGTAGTTCCTATGGCTACACCTTC
>TRBV30|TRBJ2-1|TRBD2|NA
CACGTSGGNEQFF
TGTGCCTGTGGGACTAGCGGAGGAAATGAGCAGTTCTTC
>TRBV19|TRBJ2-1|NA|NA
CASSIARGYDNEQFF
TGTGCCAGTAGTATAGCCAGGGGCTACGACAATGAGCAGTTCTTC
>TRBV4-2|TRBJ2-1|TRBD2|NA
CASSPLGASGREYNEQFF
TGTGCCAGCAGCCCCCTTGGAGCTAGCGGGAGGGAATACAATGAGCAGTTCTTC
>TRBV20-1|TRBJ1-2|NA|NA
CSASGRVSPNYGYTF
TGCAGTGCTAGTGGCAGGGTATCCCCTAACTATGGCTACACCTTC
>TRBV6-6|TRBJ1-2|TRBD1|NA
CASSYRRDRRDYGYTF
TGTGCCAGCAGTTATCGCCGGGACAGGAGAGACTATGGCTACACCTTC
>TRBV9|TRBJ2-3|TRBD2|NA
CASSGRGITDTQYF
TGTGCCAGCAGCGGGCGGGGGATCACAGATACGCAGTATTTT
>TRBV5-8|TRBJ2-7|TRBD1|NA
CASSLGTGLTYEQYF
TGTGCCAGCAGCTTGGGGACAGGACTTACCTACGAGCAGTACTTC
>TRBV10-3|TRBJ1-3|NA|NA
CAIRKTDGRPGNTIYF
TGTGCCATCAGAAAAACAGACGGGAGACCTGGAAACACCATATATTTT
>TRBV28|TRBJ1-2|NA|NA
CASSLSGRGVYGYTF
TGTGCCAGCAGTTTAAGCGGGCGGGGGGTCTATGGCTACACCTTC
>TRBV6-6|TRBJ2-7|NA|NA
CASSYRSGTYEQYF
TGTGCCAGCAGTTATCGGTCCGGTACCTACGAGCAGTACTTC
>TRBV11-2|TRBJ2-3|TRBD2|NA
CASSSAGGDTQYF
TGTGCCAGCAGCTCCGCGGGGGGAGATACGCAGTATTTT
>TRBV5-1|TRBJ1-2|TRBD1|NA
CASSFTGGAGGYTF
TGCGCCAGCAGCTTTACAGGGGGCGCGGGTGGCTACACCTTC
>TRBV28|TRBJ2-7|TRBD2|NA
CASSFPGLAGGTYEQYF
TGTGCCAGCAGTTTCCCGGGCCTAGCGGGAGGAACCTACGAGCAGTACTTC
>TRBV11-2|TRBJ2-1|TRBD1|NA
CASSFGQGSYNEQFF
TGTGCCAGCAGCTTCGGACAGGGCTCCTACAATGAGCAGTTCTTC
>TRBV14|TRBJ1-2|NA|NA
CASSRVNVGAGYGYTF
TGTGCCAGCAGCCGAGTGAACGTGGGGGCCGGTTATGGCTACACCTTC
>TRBV11-2|TRBJ2-5|TRBD2|NA
CASSHHLAGVQETQYF
TGTGCCAGCAGCCACCATCTAGCGGGAGTTCAAGAGACCCAGTACTTC
>TRBV6-6|TRBJ1-1|NA|NA
CASSAEIYTEAFF
TGTGCCAGCTCGGCGGAAATTTACACTGAAGCTTTCTTT
>TRBV28|TRBJ2-7|TRBD2|NA
CASSFSGASSYEQYF
TGTGCCAGCAGTTTTAGCGGGGCTAGCTCCTACGAGCAGTACTTC
>TRBV30|TRBJ1-5|NA|NA
CAWSAGVDQPQHF
TGTGCCTGGAGTGCGGGGGTGGATCAGCCCCAGCATTTT
>TRBV4-1|TRBJ1-4|NA|NA
CASSPGPLDEKLFF
TGCGCCAGCAGCCCTGGGCCGTTGGATGAAAAACTGTTTTTT
>TRBV27|TRBJ2-3|NA|NA
CASSLYNRGTDTQYF
TGTGCCAGCAGTTTATATAACAGGGGCACAGATACGCAGTATTTT
>TRBV7-2|TRBJ2-3|NA|NA
CASSSLAVAISTDTQYF
TGTGCCAGCAGCTCGTTAGCGGTCGCGATAAGCACAGATACGCAGTATTTT
>TRBV9|TRBJ1-4|NA|NA
CASSVSEVSEKLFF
TGTGCCAGCAGCGTATCCGAGGTCAGCGAAAAACTGTTTTTT
>TRBV5-1|TRBJ2-5|TRBD1|NA
CASSLGTGRALETQYF
TGCGCCAGCAGCTTGGGGACAGGGCGCGCTTTGGAGACCCAGTACTTC
>TRBV2|TRBJ2-2|NA|NA
CASSWATGELFF
TGTGCCAGCAGTTGGGCCACCGGGGAGCTGTTTTTT
>TRBV4-1|TRBJ1-2|NA|few
CASSQEDTWRNYGYTF
TGCGCCAGCAGCCAAGAAGACACGTGGCGAAACTATGGCTACACCTTC
>TRBV21-1|TRBJ1-1|NA|NA
CASSKARNSRGPPWSTEAFF
TGTGCCAGCAGCAAAGCAAGGAACTCGCGGGGACCCCCATGGAGCACTGAAGCTTTCTTT
>TRBV21-1|TRBJ2-2|NA|once
CASSGPGLAGVLNTGELFF
TGTGCCAGCAGCGGACCGGGACTAGCGGGAGTCCTGAACACCGGGGAGCTGTTTTTT
>TRBV3-1/TRBV3-2|TRBJ2-7|TRBD2|NA
CASSQKRGMGYEQYF
TGTGCCAGCAGTCAAAAGCGGGGGATGGGGTACGAGCAGTACTTC
>TRBV2|TRBJ2-3|TRBD2|few
CASSRIAGGGGDTQYF
TGTGCCAGCAGTCGCATAGCGGGTGGGGGAGGCGATACGCAGTATTTT
>TRBV3-1/TRBV3-2|TRBJ2-7|NA|NA
CASSQGPSRGHEQYF
TGTGCCAGCAGCCAAGGACCATCCAGGGGCCACGAGCAGTACTTC
>TRBV12-3/TRBV12-4|TRBJ2-7|NA|NA
CASSQRAASEQYF
TGTGCCAGCAGCCAGAGGGCAGCTAGCGAGCAGTACTTC
>TRBV28|TRBJ2-7|TRBD1|NA
CASSSGQGPGWQYF
TGTGCCAGCAGTTCCGGACAGGGTCCGGGGTGGCAGTACTTC
>TRBV5-1|TRBJ2-7|NA|NA
CASTSGAGTGSYEQYF
TGCGCCAGCACGAGCGGGGCCGGGACAGGCTCCTACGAGCAGTACTTC
>TRBV2|TRBJ2-7|TRBD1|NA
CASIAGTGSTYEQYF
TGTGCCAGCATCGCCGGGACAGGGTCAACCTACGAGCAGTACTTC
>TRBV4-2|TRBJ2-5|TRBD2|NA
CASSQRVTSGEKRVEETQYF
TGTGCCAGCAGCCAACGCGTAACTAGCGGAGAAAAGAGAGTTGAAGAGACCCAGTACTTC
>TRBV7-9|TRBJ2-1|NA|NA
CASSLWQAYNEQFF
TGTGCCAGCAGCTTATGGCAGGCCTACAATGAGCAGTTCTTC
>TRBV27|TRBJ1-6|NA|NA
CASSWFGVDSPLHF
TGTGCCAGCAGTTGGTTCGGGGTCGATTCACCCCTCCACTTT